Sample share makes the clone carrying this TCR beta chain medium-sized. This sample was taken from a study of blood T cell repertoires in COVID-19. Study summary: Both acute and convalescent COVID-19 samples were obtained from the United States, Italy and Spain. Sample material is recorded as cDNA or gDNA derived from T cells, B-cell-depleted T cells, or PBMCs.

Germline V gives CDR1 SGHRS, CDR2 YFSETQ. With V trimmed by 1 base and J by 7 bases, 8 bases remained unmatched. The CDR3 consists of 15 residues. In the source study's methods: Counts of nucleated cells, estimated from reference gene primer amplification, were obtained. TCRdb's table, derived via immunoSEQ multiplex PCR, lists solely in-frame clones and lacks some. V and J calls plus clone size are reproduced from that table; the DNA served to infer D and trimming. The data contain 25,000 to 30,000 clones, roughly 84% of them singletons. The specimen sequenced was peripheral blood. This receptor was obtained from a human donor in a cohort sampled during active COVID-19. This chain uses TRBV5-1 with TRBJ2-1; 7 positions match TRBD2. The CDR3 bases are TGCGCCAGCAGCTTGACTGGCGGGGGAGCAAATGAGCAGTTCTTC. This encodes CASSLTGGGANEQFF.